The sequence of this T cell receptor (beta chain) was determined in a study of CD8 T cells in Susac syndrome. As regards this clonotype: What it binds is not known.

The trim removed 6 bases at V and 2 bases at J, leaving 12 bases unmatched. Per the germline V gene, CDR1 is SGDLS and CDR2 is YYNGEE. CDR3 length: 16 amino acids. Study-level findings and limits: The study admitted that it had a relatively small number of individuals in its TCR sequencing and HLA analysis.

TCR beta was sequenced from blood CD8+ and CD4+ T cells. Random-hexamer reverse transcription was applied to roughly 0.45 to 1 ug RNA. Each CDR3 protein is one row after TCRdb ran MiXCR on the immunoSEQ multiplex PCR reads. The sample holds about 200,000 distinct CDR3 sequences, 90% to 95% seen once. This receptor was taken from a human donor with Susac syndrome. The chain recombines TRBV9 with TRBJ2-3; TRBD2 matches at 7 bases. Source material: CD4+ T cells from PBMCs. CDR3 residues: CASTLGTGGATDTQYF. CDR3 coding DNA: TGTGCCAGCACCCTCGGTACGGGGGGAGCCACAGATACGCAGTATTTT.